The clone carrying this TCR beta chain showed up many times. The antigen is unknown. The length of the CDR3 is 15 residues. V lost 2 bases and J 1 base, leaving 14 bases between the germline ends. The V gene's germline CDR1 is DFQATT and CDR2 SNEGSKA (reference sequence). The sample comes from a study of neurological immune-mediated disorders. General study results and limits: None of the CDR3 amino acid sequences in expanded clones turned up in more than one subject, which points to private repertoires in all groups. TCR clonal expansion peaked in HTLV-1-associated myelopathy patients and was lowest in multiple sclerosis patients.

Synthesis of cDNA was performed by 5'RACE using 10-nucleotide random UMIs. TCRdb reprocessed the 5' RACE reads via MiXCR and lists one record per CDR3 protein. The sample lists tens of thousands of distinct CDR3 sequences; about 14% were seen once. There were 1 million CD4+ or CD8+ T cells used in the sorted libraries. The sequenced material came from CD4+ T cells from blood. The chain recombines TRBV20-1 with TRBJ1-1, with D tentatively TRBD1 (6 bases). The receptor comes from a woman aged 55 to 70 with HTLV-1-associated myelopathy (HAM/TSP). CDR3 sequence: CSARTNRAGNTEAFF. DNA of the CDR3: TGCAGTGCTAGAACTAACAGGGCAGGGAACACTGAAGCTTTCTTT.